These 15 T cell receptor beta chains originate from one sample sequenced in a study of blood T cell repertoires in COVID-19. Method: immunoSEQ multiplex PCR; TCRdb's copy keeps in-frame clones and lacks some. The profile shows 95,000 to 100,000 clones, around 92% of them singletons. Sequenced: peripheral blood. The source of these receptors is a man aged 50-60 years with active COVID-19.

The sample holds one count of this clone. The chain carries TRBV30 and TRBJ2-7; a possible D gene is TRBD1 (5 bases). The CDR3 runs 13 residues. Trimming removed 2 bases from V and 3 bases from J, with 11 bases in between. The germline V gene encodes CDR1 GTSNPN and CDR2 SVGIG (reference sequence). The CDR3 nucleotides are TGTGCCTGGAGTCCCAAGGGGTACTACGAGCAGTACTTC. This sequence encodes CAWSPKGYYEQYF.

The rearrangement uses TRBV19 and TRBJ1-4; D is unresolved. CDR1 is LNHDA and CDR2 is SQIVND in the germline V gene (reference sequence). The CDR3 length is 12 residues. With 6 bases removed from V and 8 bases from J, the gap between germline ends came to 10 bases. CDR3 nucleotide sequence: TGTGCCAGTAGGTCGGGGAACGAAAAACTGTTTTTT. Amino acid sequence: CASRSGNEKLFF.

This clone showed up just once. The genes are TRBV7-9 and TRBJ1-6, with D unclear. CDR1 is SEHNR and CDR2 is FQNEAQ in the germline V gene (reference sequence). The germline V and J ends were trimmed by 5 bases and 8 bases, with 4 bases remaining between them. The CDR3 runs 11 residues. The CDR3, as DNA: TGTGCCAGCAGCCAGGATTCACCCCTCCACTTT. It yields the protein CASSQDSPLHF.

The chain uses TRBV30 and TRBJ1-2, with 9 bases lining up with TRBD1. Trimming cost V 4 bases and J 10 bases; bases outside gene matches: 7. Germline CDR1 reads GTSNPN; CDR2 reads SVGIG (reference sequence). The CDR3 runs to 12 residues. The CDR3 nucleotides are TGTGCCTGGACCCGACAGGGGGGGATCTACACCTTC. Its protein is CAWTRQGGIYTF.

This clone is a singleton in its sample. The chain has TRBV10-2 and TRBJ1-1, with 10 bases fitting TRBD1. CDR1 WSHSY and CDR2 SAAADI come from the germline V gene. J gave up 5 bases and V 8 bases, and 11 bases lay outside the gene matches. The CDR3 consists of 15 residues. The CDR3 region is CASGGGQGPRTEAFF. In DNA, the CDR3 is TGCGCCAGCGGGGGGGGACAGGGGCCCCGTACTGAAGCTTTCTTT.

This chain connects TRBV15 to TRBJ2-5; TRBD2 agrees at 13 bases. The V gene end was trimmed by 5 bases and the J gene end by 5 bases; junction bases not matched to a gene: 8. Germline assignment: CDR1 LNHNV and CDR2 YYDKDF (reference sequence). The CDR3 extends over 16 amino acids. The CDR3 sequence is CATSPRTSGSEETQYF. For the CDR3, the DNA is TGTGCCACCAGCCCACGGACTAGCGGGAGTGAGGAGACCCAGTACTTC.

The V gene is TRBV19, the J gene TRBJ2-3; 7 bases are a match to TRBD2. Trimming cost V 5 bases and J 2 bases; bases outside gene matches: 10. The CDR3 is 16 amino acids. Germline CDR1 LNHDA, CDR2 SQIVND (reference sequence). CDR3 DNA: TGTGCCAGTAGTTTCTCCGGTAGCGGGTACACAGATACGCAGTATTTT. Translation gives CASSFSGSGYTDTQYF.

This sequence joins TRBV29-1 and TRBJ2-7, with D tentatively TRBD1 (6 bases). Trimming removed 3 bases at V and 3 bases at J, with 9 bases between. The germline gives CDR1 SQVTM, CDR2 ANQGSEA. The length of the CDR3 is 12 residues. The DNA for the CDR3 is TGCAGCGTTGAGGGGACACACTACGAGCAGTACTTC. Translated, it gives CSVEGTHYEQYF.

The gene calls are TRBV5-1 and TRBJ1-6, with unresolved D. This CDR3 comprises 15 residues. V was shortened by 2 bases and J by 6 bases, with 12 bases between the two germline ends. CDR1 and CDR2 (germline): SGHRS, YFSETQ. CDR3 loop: CASSFTAGANSPLHF. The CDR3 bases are TGCGCCAGCAGCTTCACGGCAGGTGCTAATTCACCCCTCCACTTT.

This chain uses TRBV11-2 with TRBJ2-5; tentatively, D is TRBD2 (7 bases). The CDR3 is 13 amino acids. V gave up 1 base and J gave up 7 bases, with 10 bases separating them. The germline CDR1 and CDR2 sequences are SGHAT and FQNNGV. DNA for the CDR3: TGTGCCAGCAGCTTAGGGGGGGGGCGGACCCAGTACTTC. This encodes CASSLGGGRTQYF.

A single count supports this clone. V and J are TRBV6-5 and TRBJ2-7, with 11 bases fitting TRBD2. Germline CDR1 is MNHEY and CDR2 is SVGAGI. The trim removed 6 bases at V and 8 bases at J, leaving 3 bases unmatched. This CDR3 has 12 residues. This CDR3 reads CASRLAGVQQYF. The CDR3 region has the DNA TGTGCCAGCAGACTAGCGGGAGTTCAGCAGTACTTC.

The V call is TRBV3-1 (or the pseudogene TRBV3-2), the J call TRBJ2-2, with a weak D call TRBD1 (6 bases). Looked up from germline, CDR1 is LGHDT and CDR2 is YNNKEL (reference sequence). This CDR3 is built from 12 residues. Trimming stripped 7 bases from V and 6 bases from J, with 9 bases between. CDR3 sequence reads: CASTKGAGELFF. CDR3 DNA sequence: TGTGCCAGCACCAAGGGGGCCGGGGAGCTGTTTTTT.

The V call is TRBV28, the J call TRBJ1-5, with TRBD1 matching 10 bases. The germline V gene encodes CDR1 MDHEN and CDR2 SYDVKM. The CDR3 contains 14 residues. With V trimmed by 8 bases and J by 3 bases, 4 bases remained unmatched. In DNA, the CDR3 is TGTGCCAGCTGGGGACAGGGGAACAATCAGCCCCAGCATTTT. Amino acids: CASWGQGNNQPQHF.

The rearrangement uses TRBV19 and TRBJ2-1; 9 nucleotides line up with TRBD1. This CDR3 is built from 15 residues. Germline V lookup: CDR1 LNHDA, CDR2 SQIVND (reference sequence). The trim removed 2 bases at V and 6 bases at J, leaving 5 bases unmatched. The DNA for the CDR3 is TGTGCCAGTAGTATAAGTAGGACAGGGGTCAATGAGCAGTTCTTC. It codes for CASSISRTGVNEQFF.

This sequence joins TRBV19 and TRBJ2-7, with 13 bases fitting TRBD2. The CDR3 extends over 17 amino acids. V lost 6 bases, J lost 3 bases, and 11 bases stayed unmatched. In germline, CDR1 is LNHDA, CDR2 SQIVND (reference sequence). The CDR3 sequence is CASSARTSGSGSYEQYF. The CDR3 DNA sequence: TGTGCCAGTAGCGCACGGACTAGCGGGAGTGGAAGCTACGAGCAGTACTTC.